The rows below give T cell receptor beta chains drawn from one sample of a study of long-term antiretroviral therapy in people with HIV. Using immunoSEQ multiplex PCR, the repertoire was profiled, and TCRdb retains in-frame clones only, with some absent. The sample has roughly 14,000 clones, 84% seen once. The starting material was unsorted PBMCs, obtained 0.4 years after starting antiretroviral therapy. These receptors originate from a man aged 25-45 years with HIV. The CDR3 runs from the conserved cysteine through the conserved F or W. Fields, in order: V gene, CDR3 length, clone size, J gene, D gene, CDR3 protein, CDR3 DNA. A D gene is named only where the DNA matches it firmly. Clone sizes are given selectively: once, few, many, or a class where the clone is expanded.

v_gene: TRBV30
len: 11
abundance: NA
j_gene: TRBJ2-3
d_gene: TRBD2
CDR3aa: CAWSSGTSRYF
CDR3nt: TGTGCCTGGAGTTCTGGGACTAGTCGGTATTTT

v_gene: TRBV6-1
len: 14
abundance: NA
j_gene: TRBJ2-7
d_gene: TRBD2
CDR3aa: CASSGTSGSHEQYF
CDR3nt: TGTGCCAGCTCGGGGACTAGCGGGAGTCACGAGCAGTACTTC

v_gene: TRBV18
len: 18
abundance: NA
j_gene: TRBJ2-3
d_gene: TRBD2
CDR3aa: CASSPPQGTSGNTDTQYF
CDR3nt: TGTGCCAGCTCACCACCCCAGGGGACTAGCGGGAACACAGATACGCAGTATTTT

v_gene: TRBV9
len: 16
abundance: NA
j_gene: TRBJ2-3
d_gene: TRBD1
CDR3aa: CASSVGTGSSTDTQYF
CDR3nt: TGTGCCAGCAGCGTAGGGACAGGGTCTAGCACAGATACGCAGTATTTT

v_gene: TRBV19
len: 16
abundance: NA
j_gene: TRBJ1-3
d_gene: NA
CDR3aa: CASSTDRGGNTDTIYF
CDR3nt: TGTGCCAGTAGTACGGACCGAGGGGGTAATACGGACACCATATATTTT

v_gene: TRBV29-1
len: 16
abundance: NA
j_gene: TRBJ2-2
d_gene: TRBD1
CDR3aa: CSVEGGGTGVTGELFF
CDR3nt: TGCAGCGTTGAAGGGGGCGGGACAGGGGTCACCGGGGAGCTGTTTTTT

v_gene: TRBV5-1
len: 13
abundance: NA
j_gene: TRBJ2-7
d_gene: TRBD1
CDR3aa: CASSLTGEGEQYF
CDR3nt: TGCGCCAGCAGCTTGACAGGGGAAGGCGAGCAGTACTTC

v_gene: TRBV19
len: 16
abundance: NA
j_gene: TRBJ2-3
d_gene: TRBD2
CDR3aa: CASSRLAGPSTDTQYF
CDR3nt: TGTGCCAGTAGTAGACTAGCGGGGCCTAGCACAGATACGCAGTATTTT

v_gene: TRBV9
len: 18
abundance: once
j_gene: TRBJ1-6
d_gene: TRBD1
CDR3aa: CASSVGTGVGPYNSPLHF
CDR3nt: TGTGCCAGCAGCGTAGGGACAGGAGTAGGTCCTTATAATTCACCCCTCCACTTT

v_gene: TRBV28
len: 16
abundance: few
j_gene: TRBJ1-5
d_gene: TRBD1
CDR3aa: CASSHYRGTSNQPQHF
CDR3nt: TGTGCCAGCAGTCACTACAGGGGTACGAGCAATCAGCCCCAGCATTTT

v_gene: TRBV6-5
len: 14
abundance: NA
j_gene: TRBJ2-3
d_gene: TRBD2
CDR3aa: CASSLNRLAGERYF
CDR3nt: TGTGCCAGCAGCCTTAACCGACTAGCGGGAGAAAGGTATTTT

v_gene: TRBV7-9
len: 15
abundance: NA
j_gene: TRBJ2-3
d_gene: NA
CDR3aa: CASSLALDLADTQYF
CDR3nt: TGTGCCAGCAGCTTAGCACTAGATCTGGCAGATACGCAGTATTTT

v_gene: TRBV6-5
len: 16
abundance: NA
j_gene: TRBJ1-2
d_gene: NA
CDR3aa: CASSFSGGSEPYGYTF
CDR3nt: TGTGCCAGCAGTTTCAGCGGCGGGTCGGAACCCTATGGCTACACCTTC

v_gene: TRBV4-2
len: 16
abundance: few
j_gene: TRBJ1-3
d_gene: NA
CDR3aa: CASSQVAGQAGNTIYF
CDR3nt: TGTGCCAGCAGCCAAGTCGCCGGACAAGCTGGAAACACCATATATTTT

v_gene: TRBV27
len: 13
abundance: once
j_gene: TRBJ1-1
d_gene: NA
CDR3aa: CASSFSRGPGAFF
CDR3nt: TGTGCCAGCAGTTTCTCAAGGGGTCCGGGAGCTTTCTTT

v_gene: TRBV11-2
len: 17
abundance: once
j_gene: TRBJ2-6
d_gene: TRBD1
CDR3aa: CASSPPTGAAGANVLTF
CDR3nt: TGTGCCAGCAGCCCTCCGACAGGGGCAGCTGGGGCCAACGTCCTGACTTTC

v_gene: TRBV5-1
len: 16
abundance: NA
j_gene: TRBJ2-1
d_gene: TRBD2
CDR3aa: CASSLRTSGTYNEQFF
CDR3nt: TGCGCCAGCAGCTTGCGAACTAGCGGGACCTACAATGAGCAGTTCTTC

v_gene: TRBV9
len: 15
abundance: NA
j_gene: TRBJ2-3
d_gene: NA
CDR3aa: CASSALAASTDTQYF
CDR3nt: TGTGCCAGCAGCGCTTTAGCGGCTAGCACAGATACGCAGTATTTT

v_gene: TRBV20-1
len: 11
abundance: NA
j_gene: TRBJ2-1
d_gene: NA
CDR3aa: CSATASGPQFF
CDR3nt: TGCAGTGCTACGGCCAGCGGACCTCAGTTCTTC

v_gene: TRBV4-2
len: 15
abundance: NA
j_gene: TRBJ1-6
d_gene: NA
CDR3aa: CASSQDRVRNSPLHF
CDR3nt: TGTGCCAGCAGCCAAGACAGGGTGAGAAATTCACCCCTCCACTTT

v_gene: TRBV4-2
len: 14
abundance: NA
j_gene: TRBJ2-5
d_gene: NA
CDR3aa: CASSLSDKKETQYF
CDR3nt: TGTGCCAGCAGCCTTTCGGACAAGAAAGAGACCCAGTACTTC

v_gene: TRBV6-5
len: 14
abundance: NA
j_gene: TRBJ2-7
d_gene: TRBD1
CDR3aa: CASGPAGGFNEQYF
CDR3nt: TGTGCCAGCGGACCGGCAGGGGGCTTCAACGAGCAGTACTTC

v_gene: TRBV28
len: 16
abundance: once
j_gene: TRBJ1-2
d_gene: TRBD1
CDR3aa: CASNGADRPLGYGYTF
CDR3nt: TGTGCCAGCAACGGGGCGGACAGGCCCCTTGGTTATGGCTACACCTTC

v_gene: TRBV4-1
len: 15
abundance: NA
j_gene: TRBJ1-2
d_gene: TRBD1
CDR3aa: CASSQYPPGTGGYTF
CDR3nt: TGCGCCAGCAGCCAATACCCCCCGGGGACAGGAGGCTACACCTTC

v_gene: TRBV15
len: 14
abundance: NA
j_gene: TRBJ2-1
d_gene: NA
CDR3aa: CATSSLTSYNEQFF
CDR3nt: TGTGCCACCAGCAGCCTGACTAGTTACAATGAGCAGTTCTTC

v_gene: TRBV7-2
len: 17
abundance: NA
j_gene: TRBJ2-5
d_gene: TRBD2
CDR3aa: CASSLGVSGGGQETQYF
CDR3nt: TGTGCCAGCAGCTTAGGGGTTAGCGGGGGGGGTCAAGAGACCCAGTACTTC

v_gene: TRBV5-6
len: 15
abundance: NA
j_gene: TRBJ2-5
d_gene: NA
CDR3aa: CASSLSRVKKETQYF
CDR3nt: TGTGCCAGCAGCTTGTCACGAGTGAAAAAAGAGACCCAGTACTTC

v_gene: TRBV5-4
len: 14
abundance: NA
j_gene: TRBJ2-5
d_gene: NA
CDR3aa: CASSFPGQRETQYF
CDR3nt: TGTGCCAGCAGCTTTCCGGGACAACGGGAGACCCAGTACTTC

v_gene: TRBV2
len: 16
abundance: NA
j_gene: TRBJ2-3
d_gene: TRBD2
CDR3aa: CASSPLSGGSTDTQYF
CDR3nt: TGTGCCAGCAGTCCCCTTAGCGGGGGGAGCACAGATACGCAGTATTTT

v_gene: TRBV28
len: 13
abundance: NA
j_gene: TRBJ2-2
d_gene: NA
CDR3aa: CASSPHSAGELFF
CDR3nt: TGTGCCAGCAGCCCACATTCGGCCGGGGAGCTGTTTTTT

v_gene: TRBV7-8
len: 14
abundance: NA
j_gene: TRBJ2-7
d_gene: NA
CDR3aa: CASSLGAVFYEQYF
CDR3nt: TGTGCCAGCAGCTTAGGGGCAGTTTTCTACGAGCAGTACTTC

v_gene: TRBV5-1
len: 14
abundance: NA
j_gene: TRBJ2-7
d_gene: TRBD2
CDR3aa: CASSLGGGDDEQYF
CDR3nt: TGCGCCAGCAGCTTGGGGGGAGGGGACGACGAGCAGTACTTC

v_gene: TRBV30
len: 12
abundance: few
j_gene: TRBJ1-3
d_gene: NA
CDR3aa: CAWTPGGNTIYF
CDR3nt: TGTGCCTGGACCCCAGGAGGAAACACCATATATTTT

v_gene: TRBV30
len: 14
abundance: NA
j_gene: TRBJ1-4
d_gene: NA
CDR3aa: CAWTQRVANEKLFF
CDR3nt: TGTGCCTGGACCCAAAGGGTGGCTAATGAAAAACTGTTTTTT

v_gene: TRBV19
len: 16
abundance: NA
j_gene: TRBJ1-4
d_gene: NA
CDR3aa: CASSPGARLPNEKLFF
CDR3nt: TGTGCCAGTAGTCCGGGGGCCAGGCTCCCTAATGAAAAACTGTTTTTT

v_gene: TRBV4-1
len: 17
abundance: NA
j_gene: TRBJ2-3
d_gene: NA
CDR3aa: CASSPRGEIASTDTQYF
CDR3nt: TGCGCCAGCAGCCCGAGAGGGGAGATAGCTAGCACAGATACGCAGTATTTT

v_gene: TRBV7-2
len: 18
abundance: NA
j_gene: TRBJ2-3
d_gene: TRBD2
CDR3aa: CASSLEIGPGGPADTQYF
CDR3nt: TGTGCCAGCAGCTTAGAAATAGGGCCGGGAGGGCCCGCAGATACGCAGTATTTT

v_gene: TRBV19
len: 16
abundance: NA
j_gene: TRBJ2-3
d_gene: NA
CDR3aa: CASPAGERRLTDTQYF
CDR3nt: TGTGCCAGTCCCGCGGGCGAGAGGAGGCTCACAGATACGCAGTATTTT

v_gene: TRBV6-4
len: 14
abundance: NA
j_gene: TRBJ1-1
d_gene: NA
CDR3aa: CASSEAAGATEAFF
CDR3nt: TGTGCCAGCAGTGAAGCGGCAGGGGCCACTGAAGCTTTCTTT

v_gene: TRBV4-1
len: 17
abundance: NA
j_gene: TRBJ1-5
d_gene: NA
CDR3aa: CASSQERGPNSNQPQHF
CDR3nt: TGCGCCAGCAGCCAAGAGAGAGGGCCTAATAGCAATCAGCCCCAGCATTTT

v_gene: TRBV5-1
len: 14
abundance: NA
j_gene: TRBJ2-1
d_gene: NA
CDR3aa: CASSPGGPGNEQFF
CDR3nt: TGCGCCAGCAGCCCCGGGGGGCCGGGGAATGAGCAGTTCTTC

v_gene: TRBV7-9
len: 13
abundance: NA
j_gene: TRBJ2-1
d_gene: NA
CDR3aa: CASSLIMTNEQFF
CDR3nt: TGTGCCAGCAGCTTAATCATGACCAATGAGCAGTTCTTC

v_gene: TRBV6-6
len: 14
abundance: few
j_gene: TRBJ1-5
d_gene: TRBD1
CDR3aa: CASSATGGNQPQHF
CDR3nt: TGTGCCAGCAGTGCTACAGGGGGCAATCAGCCCCAGCATTTT

v_gene: TRBV7-9
len: 14
abundance: once
j_gene: TRBJ1-1
d_gene: TRBD1
CDR3aa: CASSTGTGVTEAFF
CDR3nt: TGTGCATCTTCGACCGGGACAGGGGTCACTGAAGCTTTCTTT

v_gene: TRBV10-3
len: 14
abundance: NA
j_gene: TRBJ2-3
d_gene: NA
CDR3aa: CAIAGRPTTDTQYF
CDR3nt: TGTGCCATCGCCGGCAGGCCCACCACAGATACGCAGTATTTT

v_gene: TRBV10-3
len: 15
abundance: NA
j_gene: TRBJ2-1
d_gene: TRBD2
CDR3aa: CAIRVPSGGTNEQFF
CDR3nt: TGTGCCATCAGGGTGCCTAGCGGGGGTACCAATGAGCAGTTCTTC

v_gene: TRBV4-2
len: 17
abundance: once
j_gene: TRBJ2-2
d_gene: TRBD2
CDR3aa: CASSQDKKRGDTGELFF
CDR3nt: TGTGCCAGCAGCCAAGATAAGAAGCGGGGCGACACCGGGGAGCTGTTTTTT

v_gene: TRBV29-1
len: 14
abundance: NA
j_gene: TRBJ2-1
d_gene: NA
CDR3aa: CSVHLREAYNEQFF
CDR3nt: TGCAGCGTTCATCTCAGGGAAGCCTACAATGAGCAGTTCTTC

v_gene: TRBV6-1
len: 15
abundance: NA
j_gene: TRBJ2-6
d_gene: NA
CDR3aa: CASTTAGSGANVLTF
CDR3nt: TGTGCCAGCACTACCGCGGGCTCTGGGGCCAACGTCCTGACTTTC

v_gene: TRBV27
len: 15
abundance: NA
j_gene: TRBJ1-1
d_gene: TRBD1
CDR3aa: CASIKGGQTNTEAFF
CDR3nt: TGTGCCAGCATTAAAGGGGGCCAGACGAACACTGAAGCTTTCTTT

v_gene: TRBV28
len: 15
abundance: NA
j_gene: TRBJ1-1
d_gene: TRBD1
CDR3aa: CASSLRTGMNTEAFF
CDR3nt: TGTGCCAGCAGTTTACGGACAGGGATGAACACTGAAGCTTTCTTT